The rows below give T cell receptor beta chains drawn from one sample of a study of graft-versus-host responses after intestinal transplantation. Using immunoSEQ multiplex PCR, the repertoire was profiled, and TCRdb retains in-frame clones only, with some absent. The data show 77,000 or so clones, with roughly 90% seen just once and 0.55% to 0.8% held by the top ten. The source material was PBMCs, sampled 98 days after intestinal transplantation. Source of these receptors: a human patient who received an intestinal transplant, so some T cells may come from the graft donor. The CDR3 runs from the conserved cysteine through the conserved F or W. D genes are given only for firm matches. Only some rows state a clone size, as once, few, many or a class for expanded clones.

cdr3_aa	cdr3_nt	clone_size	d_call	v_call	j_call
CASKVGQVGEKLFF	TGTGCCAGCAAGGTCGGACAGGTCGGTGAAAAACTGTTTTTT	-	TRBD1	TRBV6-1	TRBJ1-4
CASSNVEGTNEKLFF	TGTGCCAGCAGTAATGTGGAGGGAACTAATGAAAAACTGTTTTTT	once	-	TRBV27	TRBJ1-4
CASSWAGAYEQYF	TGTGCCAGCAGTTGGGCGGGAGCCTACGAGCAGTACTTC	-	TRBD2	TRBV27	TRBJ2-7
CASSEFDALAEAFF	TGTGCCAGCTCCGAATTCGACGCACTAGCTGAAGCTTTCTTT	-	-	TRBV6-5	TRBJ1-1
CSAPGQGGYTF	TGCAGTGCTCCCGGTCAGGGTGGCTACACCTTC	-	-	TRBV20-1	TRBJ1-2
CASSFEPDRAETQYF	TGTGCCAGCAGTTTCGAGCCGGACAGGGCGGAGACCCAGTACTTC	-	TRBD1	TRBV6-5	TRBJ2-5
CASSSGGGGNNSPLHF	TGCGCCAGCAGCTCCGGCGGCGGGGGGAATAATTCACCCCTCCACTTT	-	-	TRBV5-1	TRBJ1-6
CASSMLAGGYTDTQYF	TGTGCCAGTAGTATGTTAGCGGGAGGGTACACAGATACGCAGTATTTT	-	TRBD2	TRBV19	TRBJ2-3
CASSQRAGNSYEQYF	TGTGCCAGCAGCCAGCGCGCGGGAAACTCCTACGAGCAGTACTTC	-	-	TRBV4-2	TRBJ2-7
CASSLTPGVDQPQHF	TGTGCCAGCAGTTTAACCCCGGGAGTGGATCAGCCCCAGCATTTT	-	-	TRBV27	TRBJ1-5
CASSITGGSGQAFF	TGTGCCAGTAGTATTACAGGAGGGAGTGGACAAGCTTTCTTT	-	-	TRBV19	TRBJ1-1
CASSEAHGGSPLHF	TGTGCCAGCAGTGAAGCGCATGGGGGCTCACCCCTCCACTTT	-	-	TRBV6-1	TRBJ1-6
CASSPGPRGEKLFF	TGCGCCAGCAGCCCCGGCCCGAGGGGTGAAAAACTGTTTTTT	-	-	TRBV4-1	TRBJ1-4
CASRQVGGETQYF	TGTGCCAGCAGGCAGGTGGGGGGGGAGACCCAGTACTTC	-	TRBD2	TRBV7-2	TRBJ2-5
CASSGQGAQLNYGYTF	TGTGCCAGCAGTGGCCAGGGGGCCCAACTGAACTATGGCTACACCTTC	-	TRBD1	TRBV6-1	TRBJ1-2
CASSSRPAVPQETQYF	TGTGCCAGCAGCTCCCGCCCAGCGGTTCCTCAAGAGACCCAGTACTTC	-	-	TRBV13	TRBJ2-5
CASSDWADNEKLFF	TGTGCCAGCAGTGATTGGGCCGATAATGAAAAACTGTTTTTT	-	-	TRBV2	TRBJ1-4
CASSVRQGGTGELFF	TGTGCCAGCAGTGTTAGGCAGGGCGGCACCGGGGAGCTGTTTTTT	-	-	TRBV6-4	TRBJ2-2
CASSPFGQLNNEQFF	TGTGCCAGTAGTCCTTTTGGACAGCTTAACAATGAGCAGTTCTTC	-	-	TRBV19	TRBJ2-1
CASSGEGLYNSPLHF	TGTGCCAGCTCTGGGGAGGGTCTGTATAATTCACCCCTCCACTTT	-	-	TRBV2	TRBJ1-6
CASSEGGGAYEQYF	TGCGCCAGCAGTGAGGGGGGAGGGGCCTACGAGCAGTACTTC	-	TRBD2	TRBV10-1	TRBJ2-7
CASSSLAGDLAAGELFF	TGTGCCAGCAGTTCTCTAGCGGGAGACCTAGCAGCCGGGGAGCTGTTTTTT	-	TRBD2	TRBV7-9	TRBJ2-2
CASSVGTSGGSYEQYF	TGTGCCAGCAGCGTGGGGACTAGCGGGGGGTCCTACGAGCAGTACTTC	once	TRBD2	TRBV9	TRBJ2-7
CASSRSGTSYEQYF	TGTGCCAGCAGTCGGTCAGGGACCTCCTACGAGCAGTACTTC	once	-	TRBV6-5	TRBJ2-7
CASSNTLGQSYGYTF	TGCGCCAGTTCGAATACCCTCGGACAGTCTTATGGCTACACCTTC	-	-	TRBV10-2	TRBJ1-2
CASSDHRANTGELFF	TGCGCCAGCAGTGACCACAGGGCGAACACCGGGGAGCTGTTTTTT	-	-	TRBV10-1	TRBJ2-2
CASSFRSSYNEQFF	TGCGCCAGCAGCTTCAGGAGCTCCTACAATGAGCAGTTCTTC	-	-	TRBV5-1	TRBJ2-1
CASSEIFGEEAGTDTQYF	TGCGCCAGCAGTGAGATTTTCGGGGAGGAGGCAGGCACAGATACGCAGTATTTT	-	-	TRBV10-2	TRBJ2-3
CASSMNTEAFF	TGTGCCAGCAGTATGAACACTGAAGCTTTCTTT	once	-	TRBV25-1	TRBJ1-1
CASSLVPGLAGVAETQYF	TGTGCCAGCAGCTTGGTCCCGGGACTAGCGGGAGTAGCAGAGACCCAGTACTTC	-	TRBD2	TRBV11-2	TRBJ2-5
CASSPPTSTDTQYF	TGTGCCAGCAGTCCGCCGACTAGCACAGATACGCAGTATTTT	-	-	TRBV27	TRBJ2-3
CASSLGGANHYGYTF	TGTGCCAGCAGCCTTGGGGGCGCCAACCATTATGGCTACACCTTC	once	-	TRBV5-6	TRBJ1-2
CASSIYRGLFYEQYF	TGTGCCAGTAGTATATACAGGGGTTTATTCTACGAGCAGTACTTC	-	TRBD1	TRBV19	TRBJ2-7
CASSFFSNGDSQETQYF	TGTGCCAGCAGTTTTTTTTCGAACGGGGACAGCCAAGAGACCCAGTACTTC	-	TRBD1	TRBV28	TRBJ2-5
CASSLRGQGTGELFF	TGCGCCAGCAGCTTGAGAGGACAGGGGACCGGGGAGCTGTTTTTT	-	TRBD1	TRBV5-1	TRBJ2-2
CASSIVDPLHTDTQYF	TGCGCCAGCAGTATTGTGGACCCGTTGCACACAGATACGCAGTATTTT	-	-	TRBV10-1	TRBJ2-3
CASSHNPPGQAFNEQFF	TGTGCCAGCAGTCACAACCCCCCGGGACAGGCTTTCAATGAGCAGTTCTTC	-	TRBD1	TRBV27	TRBJ2-1
CASGFEGPLNTEAFF	TGTGCTAGTGGTTTCGAGGGGCCCCTAAACACTGAAGCTTTCTTT	-	-	TRBV12-5	TRBJ1-1
CASSLGAPGDTGELFF	TGTGCCAGCAGCTTGGGGGCACCTGGAGACACCGGGGAGCTGTTTTTT	-	-	TRBV5-4	TRBJ2-2
CASQPGIAGALLSYEQYF	TGCGCCAGCCAGCCGGGGATAGCGGGGGCCCTTCTCTCCTACGAGCAGTACTTC	once	TRBD2	TRBV4-1	TRBJ2-7
CASHPFTSYEQYF	TGTGCCAGTCACCCTTTCACTTCCTACGAGCAGTACTTC	few	-	TRBV2	TRBJ2-7
CASSTLAGGYNEQFF	TGTGCCAGTAGCACACTAGCGGGAGGGTACAATGAGCAGTTCTTC	-	TRBD2	TRBV19	TRBJ2-1
CASRPGQLVKNIQYF	TGCGCCAGCCGCCCGGGACAGTTAGTAAAAAACATTCAGTACTTC	-	TRBD1	TRBV5-1	TRBJ2-4
CASSQDRAYEQYF	TGCGCCAGCAGCCAAGACAGGGCCTACGAGCAGTACTTC	-	-	TRBV4-1	TRBJ2-7
CASSLGSGLAGRNEQFF	TGTGCCAGCAGTTTGGGATCTGGACTAGCGGGACGGAATGAGCAGTTCTTC	-	TRBD2	TRBV28	TRBJ2-1
CASSRLATSTDTQYF	TGTGCCAGTAGTCGACTAGCCACTAGCACAGATACGCAGTATTTT	once	TRBD2	TRBV19	TRBJ2-3
CASSQEVSWASEQYF	TGTGCCAGCAGTCAAGAAGTATCCTGGGCGAGCGAGCAGTACTTC	-	-	TRBV6-6	TRBJ2-7
CASSKGDNSNQPQHF	TGTGCCAGTAGTAAGGGCGATAATAGCAATCAGCCCCAGCATTTT	-	-	TRBV19	TRBJ1-5
CASSFTQGSNQPQHF	TGTGCCAGCAGTTTTACACAGGGCAGCAATCAGCCCCAGCATTTT	-	-	TRBV28	TRBJ1-5